The 11 T cell receptor beta chains below were found in one sample sequenced in a study of T cell repertoires in cytomegalovirus infection. A single record per CDR3 protein comes from TCRdb applying MiXCR to the reads. The repertoire includes about 740,000 distinct CDR3 sequences, 35% of them detected once, and roughly 2.8% sits in the top ten. The specimen was PBMCs. The origin of the receptors is a human donor in good health (CMV status not recorded). Some clones in this sample may be carry-over from other donors' samples.

This clonotype occurred a few times. The rearrangement uses TRBV7-3 and TRBJ2-1, with 7 positions matching TRBD1. The germline V gene encodes CDR1 SGHTA and CDR2 FQGTGA. V lost 5 bases to trimming and J lost 0 bases; unmatched junction nucleotides: 4. The CDR3 contains 15 residues. DNA of the CDR3: TGTGCCAGCAGCCTCTGGGACAGCTCCTACAATGAGCAGTTCTTC. Translated: CASSLWDSSYNEQFF.

The rearrangement links TRBV7-9 to TRBJ1-4; D perhaps matches TRBD1 (5 bases). The CDR3 runs to 16 residues. Germline V gene data show CDR1 as SEHNR and CDR2 as FQNEAQ (reference sequence). Trimming took off 5 bases at V and 8 bases at J, with 21 bases between the two ends. The CDR3 loop is CASSPDSTDGAEKLFF. CDR3 sequence (DNA): TGTGCCAGCAGCCCTGACTCGACAGATGGGGCCGAAAAACTGTTTTTT.

The chain's CDR3 is CASSYRENTGELFF. The CDR3 DNA sequence: TGTGCCAGCAGTTACCGGGAGAACACCGGGGAGCTGTTTTTT. This chain links TRBV6-5 with TRBJ2-2; possible D gene TRBD2, 5 bases. In germline, CDR1 is MNHEY, CDR2 SVGAGI. V gave up 2 bases and J gave up 1 base, with 5 bases separating them. This CDR3 contains 14 residues.

This sequence joins TRBV2 and TRBJ1-2; D ambiguous. There are 15 residues in the CDR3. The V gene lost 3 bases and the J gene lost 6 bases, with 17 bases spanning the gap. Germline lookup yields CDR1 SNHLY and CDR2 FYNNEI. CDR3 nucleotides: TGTGCCAGCAGTGACACGATGGTTTTGGGAGATGGCTACACCTTC. It is translated as CASSDTMVLGDGYTF.

This clonotype was observed a few times. The rearrangement uses TRBV7-2 and TRBJ1-1, with 9 bases matching TRBD1. This CDR3 has 14 residues. Unmatched junction bases numbered 2, after V lost 6 bases and J lost 0 bases. Germline CDR1 is SGHTA and CDR2 is FQGNSA. This CDR3 reads CASRRTGVNTEAFF. The CDR3, as DNA: TGTGCCAGCAGAAGGACAGGGGTGAACACTGAAGCTTTCTTT.

The chain carries TRBV20-1 and TRBJ2-2; D tentatively reads TRBD1 or TRBD2 (6 bases each). CDR3 length: 15 residues. The V and J ends lost 0 bases and 6 bases respectively, with 14 bases between them. Looked up from germline, CDR1 is DFQATT and CDR2 is SNEGSKA (reference sequence). The CDR3 loop is CSARDPGAGPGELFF. The CDR3 DNA follows: TGCAGTGCTAGAGATCCGGGGGCAGGCCCCGGGGAGCTGTTTTTT.

The sample holds a few counts of this clonotype. The DNA of the CDR3 is TGTGCCAGCAGTTTTCTTCTAGCGAAGGGCGAGCAGTACTTC. Encoded protein: CASSFLLAKGEQYF. This chain uses TRBV12-3 or TRBV12-4 with TRBJ2-7, with a possible D match to TRBD2 (6 bases). CDR3 size: 14 residues. Between the trimmed V and J ends, which lost 3 bases and 6 bases, there was a span of 15 bases.

This clonotype was seen at least ten times. The chain has TRBV7-2 and TRBJ1-2; maybe TRBD1 (5 bases). Per germline, CDR1 SGHTA and CDR2 FQGNSA. V was pared by 4 bases and J by 5 bases, with 11 bases between. The CDR3 covers 13 residues. CDR3: CASSSAGFYGYTF. CDR3 nucleotide sequence: TGTGCCAGCAGCTCAGCAGGGTTTTATGGCTACACCTTC.

This clonotype was detected a few times. The gene calls are TRBV11-2 and TRBJ2-5, with 14 positions matching TRBD2. Trimming removed 5 bases from V and 2 bases from J; junction bases left unmatched: 4. CDR1 and CDR2 (germline): SGHAT, FQNNGV. The CDR3 runs 16 residues. CDR3 region: CASSAGLAGGQETQYF. CDR3 sequence (DNA): TGTGCCAGCAGCGCCGGACTAGCGGGGGGTCAAGAGACCCAGTACTTC.

About this clonotype itself: Relative to the germline gene, one junction end is altered; a read error may explain this. V gene TRBV28 combines with J gene TRBJ2-6, with 7 bases aligning to TRBD2. CDR1 and CDR2 from the germline V gene are MDHEN and SYDVKM. CDR3 length: 16 residues. CDR3 in amino acids: CASSLLRGSRANVQTF. In nucleotides, the CDR3 is TGTGCCAGCAGTTTACTGCGGGGGTCGAGGGCCAACGTCCAGACTTTC. Variable domain in full (rest from reference TRBV28 and TRBJ2-6): DVKVTQSSRYLVKRTGEKVFLECVQDMDHENMFWYRQDPGLGLRLIYFSYDVKMKEKGDIPEGYSVSREKKERFSLILESASTNQTSMYLCASSLLRGSRANVQTFGAGSRLTVL.

V is TRBV28 and J is TRBJ2-3; unclear D gene. V lost 2 bases, J lost 3 bases, and 9 bases lay in between. Germline CDR1 reads MDHEN; CDR2 reads SYDVKM. This CDR3 comprises 14 residues. CDR3 amino acids: CASSLGLITDTQYF. In nucleotides, the CDR3 is TGTGCCAGCAGTTTAGGGCTAATAACAGATACGCAGTATTTT.